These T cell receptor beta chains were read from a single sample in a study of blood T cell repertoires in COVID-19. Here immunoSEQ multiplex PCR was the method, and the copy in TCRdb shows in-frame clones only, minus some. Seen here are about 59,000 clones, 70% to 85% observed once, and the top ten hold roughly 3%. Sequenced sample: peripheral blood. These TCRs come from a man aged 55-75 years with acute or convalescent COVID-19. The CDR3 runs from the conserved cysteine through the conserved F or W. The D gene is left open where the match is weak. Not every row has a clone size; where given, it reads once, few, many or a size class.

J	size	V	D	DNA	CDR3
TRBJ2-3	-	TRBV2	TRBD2	TGTGCCAGCAGTGAGCGGGAGGGCCGTGTCAGTACGCAGTATTTT	CASSEREGRVSTQYF
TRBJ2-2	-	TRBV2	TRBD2	TGTGCCAGCAGGCTTCGGGGGGCGAACACCGGGGAGCTGTTTTTT	CASRLRGANTGELFF
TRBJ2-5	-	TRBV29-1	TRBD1	TGCAGCGTCCCAAGGGATCGGGACAGGGCATTCCAAGAGACCCAGTACTTC	CSVPRDRDRAFQETQYF
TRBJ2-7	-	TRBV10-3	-	TGTGCCATCACTCAGGCCCCCTCCTACGAGCAGTACTTC	CAITQAPSYEQYF
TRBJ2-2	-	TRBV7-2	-	TGTGCCAGCAGCGCGGGGTTGGCCGGGGAGCTGTTTTTT	CASSAGLAGELFF
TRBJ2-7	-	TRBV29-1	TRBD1	TGCAGCGTTGAAGGGGGACAGGGGGCCTACGAGCAGTACTTC	CSVEGGQGAYEQYF
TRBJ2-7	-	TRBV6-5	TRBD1	TGTGCCAACACCCCCCAGGGGGCAAACTACGAGCAGTACTTC	CANTPQGANYEQYF
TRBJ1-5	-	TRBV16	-	TGTGCCAGCAGCCAATCGGAGGTTTTACTGGATCAGCCCCAGCATTTT	CASSQSEVLLDQPQHF
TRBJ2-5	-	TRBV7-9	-	TGTGCCAGCAGCTTAGGGGCTCCAGAGACCCAGTACTTC	CASSLGAPETQYF
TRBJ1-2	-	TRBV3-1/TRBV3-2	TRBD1	TGTGCCAGCACCGCCGGGACAGGGGAAGTTGGCTACACCTTC	CASTAGTGEVGYTF
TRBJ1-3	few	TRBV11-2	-	TGTGCCAGCAGCTTCTTGGACAGAAACACCATATATTTT	CASSFLDRNTIYF
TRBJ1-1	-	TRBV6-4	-	TGTGCCAGCAGGGGAACCCGACAGGCCACTTTCTTT	CASRGTRQATFF
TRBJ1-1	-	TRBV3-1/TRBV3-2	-	TGTGCCAGCAGCCAATCTCAGGGGACTGAAGCTTTCTTT	CASSQSQGTEAFF
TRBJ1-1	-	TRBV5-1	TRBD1	TGCGCCAGCAGCTTGCTCCAGGGGGCTAGCGCTGAAGCTTTCTTT	CASSLLQGASAEAFF
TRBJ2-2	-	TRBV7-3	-	TGTGCCAGCAGCGCAGTAGGAGTAGCCGGGGAGCTGTTTTTT	CASSAVGVAGELFF
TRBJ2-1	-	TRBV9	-	TGTGCCAGCAGCGTGTCCGTGAGCTCCTACAATGAGCAGTTCTTC	CASSVSVSSYNEQFF
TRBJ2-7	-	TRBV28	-	TGTGCCAGCAGCCTCCAGGGGGGATCCTACGAGCAGTACTTC	CASSLQGGSYEQYF
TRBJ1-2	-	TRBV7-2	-	TGTGCCAGCAGCTTAATGGCCGGAGCTAACTATGGCTACACCTTC	CASSLMAGANYGYTF
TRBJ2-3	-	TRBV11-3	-	TGTGCCAGCAGCTTAGGTGGAGCCACAGATACGCAGTATTTT	CASSLGGATDTQYF
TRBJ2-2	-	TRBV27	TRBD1	TGTGCCAGCAGTTTACAGGGGGTAGTGGCCGGGGAGCTGTTTTTT	CASSLQGVVAGELFF
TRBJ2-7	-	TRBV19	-	TGTGCCAGTAGTATAGACAGGGGCAACGAGCAGTACTTC	CASSIDRGNEQYF
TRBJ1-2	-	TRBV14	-	TGTGCCAGCAGCCAAGGGCGGGGCAGGGACTATGGCTACACCTTC	CASSQGRGRDYGYTF
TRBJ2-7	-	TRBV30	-	TGTGCCTGGCTCCCCAGGGGCCCCTACGAGCAGTACTTC	CAWLPRGPYEQYF
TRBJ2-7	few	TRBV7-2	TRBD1	TGTGCCAGCAGCTTGTCCGGGACAGGGGGCTACGAGCAGTACTTC	CASSLSGTGGYEQYF
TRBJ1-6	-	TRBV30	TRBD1	TGTGCCTGGAGTTTTTCCGGGACAGGGAGGAATTCACCCCTCCACTTT	CAWSFSGTGRNSPLHF
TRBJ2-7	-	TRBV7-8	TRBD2	TGTGCCAGCAGCCTCGGGAGGTCCTACGAGCAGTACTTC	CASSLGRSYEQYF
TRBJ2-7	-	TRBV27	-	TGTGCCAGCAGCCTAAACAGGGAAGGGCCGAAGTACTTC	CASSLNREGPKYF
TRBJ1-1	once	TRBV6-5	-	TGTGCCAGTTTACCCCCCGCCGGGGGATCTGAAGCTTTCTTT	CASLPPAGGSEAFF
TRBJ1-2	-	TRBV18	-	TGTGCCAGCTCACCGAGTTCGGGGGGCGATGGCTACACCTTC	CASSPSSGGDGYTF
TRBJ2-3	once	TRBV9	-	TGTGCCAGCAGCGTAGCAGGGGCAGATACGCAGTATTTT	CASSVAGADTQYF
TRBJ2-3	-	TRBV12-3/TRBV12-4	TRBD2	TGTGCCAGCGGGACTATGACAGATACGCAGTATTTT	CASGTMTDTQYF
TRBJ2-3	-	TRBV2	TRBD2	TGTGCCAGCAGTTCTCCCTGGGGGGGGGATAGCGATACGCAGTATTTT	CASSSPWGGDSDTQYF
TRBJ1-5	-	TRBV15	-	TGTGCCACCAGCAGGACCCGGGAGGGTCAGCCCCAGCATTTT	CATSRTREGQPQHF
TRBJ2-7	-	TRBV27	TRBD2	TGTGCCAGCAGTTTAGTGCTAGCGGGCGAGCAGTACTTC	CASSLVLAGEQYF
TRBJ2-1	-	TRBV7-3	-	TGTGCCAGCAGCTTATCCGGGACTCCGAATGAGCAGTTCTTC	CASSLSGTPNEQFF
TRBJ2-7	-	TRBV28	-	TGTGCCAGCAGGACACCTGGCTCCTACGAGCAGTACTTC	CASRTPGSYEQYF
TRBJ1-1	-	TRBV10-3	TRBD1	TGTGCCATCACTGCGACAGGGGGGGACACTGAAGCTTTCTTT	CAITATGGDTEAFF
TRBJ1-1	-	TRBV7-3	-	TGTGCCAGCAGCTTAACCCCAGGTGTTGAAGCTTTCTTT	CASSLTPGVEAFF
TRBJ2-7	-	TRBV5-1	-	TGCGCCAGCAGCTGGGCAGGGTCCTACGAGCAGTACTTC	CASSWAGSYEQYF
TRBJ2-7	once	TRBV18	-	TGTGCCAGCTCACCACCGGATACAGGCAACGAGCAGTACTTC	CASSPPDTGNEQYF
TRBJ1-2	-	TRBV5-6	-	TGTGCCAGCAGCTCACACCCCATCGGCTACACCTTC	CASSSHPIGYTF
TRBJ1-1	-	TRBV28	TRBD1	TGTGCCAGCAGACCGGACAGGGGTGAAGCTTTCTTT	CASRPDRGEAFF
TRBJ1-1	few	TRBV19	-	TGTGCCAGTAGTACGCCCCCGCCGGGGGAGAAGGATAGCACTGAAGCTTTCTTT	CASSTPPPGEKDSTEAFF
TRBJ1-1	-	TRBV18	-	TGTGCCAGCTCATTGGGAGGCCTGAACACTGAAGCTTTCTTT	CASSLGGLNTEAFF
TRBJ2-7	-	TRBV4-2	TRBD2	TGTGCCAGCAGCCAAGATCTAGCGGGGACCTACGAGCAGTACTTC	CASSQDLAGTYEQYF
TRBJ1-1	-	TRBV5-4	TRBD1	TGTGCCAGCAGCTTGGAACAGGGGTACACTGAAGCTTTCTTT	CASSLEQGYTEAFF
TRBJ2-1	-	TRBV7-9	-	TGTGCCAGCAGCGCCAGCGCCTCGAGCTCCTACAATGAGCAGTTCTTC	CASSASASSSYNEQFF
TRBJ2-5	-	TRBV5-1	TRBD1	TGCGCCAGCAGGGGAATCCAGGGGACAGGGAGGGCAGAGACCCAGTACTTC	CASRGIQGTGRAETQYF
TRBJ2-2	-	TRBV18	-	TGTGCCAGCTCACCGGCGGCTTTCACCGGGGAGCTGTTTTTT	CASSPAAFTGELFF
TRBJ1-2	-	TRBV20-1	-	TGCAGTGCTAGCGGCGGGTGGGCGAGCACCTTC	CSASGGWASTF
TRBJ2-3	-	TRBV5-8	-	TGTGCCAGCAGCTTGGAACAGGGATTTAGCACAGATACGCAGTATTTT	CASSLEQGFSTDTQYF
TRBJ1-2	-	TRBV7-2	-	TGTGCCAGCAGCCTTTCACGGGGGGGCTCCTACTATGGCTACACCTTC	CASSLSRGGSYYGYTF
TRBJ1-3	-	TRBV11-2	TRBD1	TGTGCCAGCAGCCTACGGACAGGGATGGATGGAAACACCATATATTTT	CASSLRTGMDGNTIYF
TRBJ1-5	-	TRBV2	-	TGTGCCAGCAGTGCCGAACTCCGTCAGCCCCAGCATTTT	CASSAELRQPQHF
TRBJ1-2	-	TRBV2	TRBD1	TGTGCCAGCTCTCGGGACAGAGACGGCTACACCTTC	CASSRDRDGYTF
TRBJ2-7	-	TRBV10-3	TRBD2	TGTGCCACCAGACTAGCGGGAGCGTACGAGCAGTACTTC	CATRLAGAYEQYF
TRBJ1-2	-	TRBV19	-	TGTGCCAGTAGTATATCCAGGCTTGGCTACACCTTC	CASSISRLGYTF
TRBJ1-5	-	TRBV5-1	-	TGCGCCAGCAGCTTGACAGGAAAAAGCAATCAGCCCCAGCATTTT	CASSLTGKSNQPQHF
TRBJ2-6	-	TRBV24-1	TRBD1	TGTGCCACCAGTGAAGTGGGACAGGGTAAATCTGGGGCCAACGTCCTGACTTTC	CATSEVGQGKSGANVLTF
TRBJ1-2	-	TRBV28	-	TGTGCCAGCAGTTTACAGGGCGGTAAGAATGGCTACACCTTC	CASSLQGGKNGYTF